This T cell receptor beta chain was sequenced for a study of shared clonotypes between healthy human individuals. Clones were read by immunoSEQ multiplex PCR, and TCRdb kept only the in-frame ones, dropping some. Of over a million clones listed, around 78% were seen once; the top ten hold around 0.61%. In germline, CDR1 is SGHVS, CDR2 FNYEAQ. V lost 1 base to trimming and J lost 3 bases; unmatched junction nucleotides: 0. The CDR3 is 14 amino acids. Sequences were obtained from memory CD4+ T cells from PBMCs. Subset here: CD45RA-negative fraction. The chain couples TRBV7-6 to TRBJ2-5; 9 positions agree with TRBD1. This receptor was obtained from a man aged 18 to 29 in good health. Some clones in this sample may be carry-over from other donors' samples. CDR3 in DNA: TGTGCCAGCAGCTTAGGGACAGGGGAAGAGACCCAGTACTTC. Its translation is CASSLGTGEETQYF.